This T cell receptor beta chain was observed in a study of shared clonotypes between healthy human individuals. This table comes from immunoSEQ multiplex PCR, and its TCRdb copy is limited to in-frame clones, with some not included. Of hundreds of thousands of clones listed, around 96% were seen once; the top ten hold about 0.22%. Positive CCR7 selection of CD45RO-negative cells yielded the naive CD8 cells, and terminally differentiated effector memory CD45RA+ cells were excluded. The junction had 13 bases not matched to a gene; V was cut back by 5 bases and J by 4 bases. The CDR3 spans 17 residues. Germline V CDR1 and CDR2: MGHRA, YSYEKL.

The sequence came from a young man in good health. V gene TRBV4-1 combines with J gene TRBJ2-7; the match to TRBD2 covers 11 bases. Material: naive CD8+ T cells sorted from blood. CDR3 nucleotides: TGCGCCAGCAGCGCAAGGGAAATAGCGGGAGGGCCTTACGAGCAGTACTTC. This encodes CASSAREIAGGPYEQYF.